This is a list of T cell receptor beta chains from one sample in a study of cytomegalovirus exposure and HLA in healthy donors. Sequenced by immunoSEQ multiplex PCR; TCRdb stores in-frame clones only, minus some. The table includes 90,000 to 150,000 clones, 60% to 85% detected once. The sample consisted of PBMCs. The receptors shown here come from a middle-aged woman in good health and CMV-seropositive. Each CDR3 is given with its conserved first and last residue. The order of the fields is J gene, D gene, V gene, CDR3 length, CDR3 protein. D genes are given only for firm matches.

>TRBJ2-3|TRBD2|TRBV2|16
CASSVGLAGGSDTQYF
>TRBJ1-2|TRBD1|TRBV27|14
CASSLTGDNYGYTF
>TRBJ1-1|TRBD1|TRBV29-1|13
CSARQGGNTEAFF
>TRBJ2-7|TRBD2|TRBV29-1|12
CSGGERGTEQYF
>TRBJ2-7|TRBD1|TRBV4-1|15
CASRAPGTGDDEQYF
>TRBJ1-6|-|TRBV5-1|15
CASSLTEDLNSPLHF
>TRBJ2-1|-|TRBV7-7|14
CASSSFDRHNEQFF
>TRBJ1-4|-|TRBV7-8|15
CASSSRGATNEKLFF
>TRBJ1-1|-|TRBV7-9|15
CASSFFGNPNTEAFF
>TRBJ1-1|TRBD1|TRBV19|13
CATGQGLNTEAFF